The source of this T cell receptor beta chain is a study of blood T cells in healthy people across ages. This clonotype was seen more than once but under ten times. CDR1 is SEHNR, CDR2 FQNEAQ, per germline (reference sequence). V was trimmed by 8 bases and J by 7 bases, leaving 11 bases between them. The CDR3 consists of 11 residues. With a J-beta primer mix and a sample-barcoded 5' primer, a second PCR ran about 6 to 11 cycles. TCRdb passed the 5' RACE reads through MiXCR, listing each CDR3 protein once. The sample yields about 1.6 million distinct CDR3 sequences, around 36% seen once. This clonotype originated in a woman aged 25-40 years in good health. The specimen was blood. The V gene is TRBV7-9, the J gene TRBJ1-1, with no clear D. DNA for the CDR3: TGTGCCAGCGGGTTGGGTGTTGAAGCTTTCTTT. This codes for CASGLGVEAFF.